These 14 T cell receptor beta chains originate from one sample sequenced in a study of shared clonotypes between healthy human individuals. Generated by immunoSEQ multiplex PCR, the TCRdb table keeps only in-frame clones and is missing some. The data show some 2,400,000 clones, nearly 97% seen once. Source material: naive CD4+ T cells sorted from blood. Regarding subset: CD45RA+ positively selected. These receptors all come from a man aged 18 to 29 in good health.

For this clone: The same CDR3 arises from other DNA sequences in this sample as well. The V call is TRBV7-3, the J call TRBJ1-4, with a possible D match to TRBD1 (6 bases). V was shortened by 3 bases and J by 0 bases, with 8 bases between the two germline ends. The CDR3 extends over 15 amino acids. Germline V gives CDR1 SGHTA, CDR2 FQGTGA. The CDR3 region has the DNA TGTGCCAGCAGCTTGACAGGAGCAACTAATGAAAAACTGTTTTTT. Translation gives CASSLTGATNEKLFF.

The chain joins TRBV11-2 to TRBJ1-3; TRBD1 matches at 7 bases. The V and J ends lost 6 bases and 2 bases, in that order; junction bases with no gene match: 7. The CDR3 loop spans 15 amino acids. Per germline, CDR1 SGHAT and CDR2 FQNNGV. DNA of the CDR3: TGTGCCAGCAGTTCCAACAGGGGACCTGGAAACACCATATATTTT. Translating it yields CASSSNRGPGNTIYF.

This clone was detected only a few times. The genes are TRBV4-3 and TRBJ1-2; no clear D. V dropped 3 bases and J dropped 0 bases, with 5 bases sitting between them. Germline CDR1 and CDR2: LGHNA and YSLEER. This CDR3 has 13 residues. In DNA form, the CDR3 reads TGCGCCAGCAGCCAGGGAGCTAACTATGGCTACACCTTC. This codes for CASSQGANYGYTF.

V usage is TRBV10-3 and J usage is TRBJ1-6; possible D gene TRBD1, 6 bases. Germline values: CDR1 ENHRY, CDR2 SYGVKD. V was shortened by 2 bases and J by 2 bases, with 7 bases between the two germline ends. This CDR3 comprises 15 residues. Here the CDR3 reads CAISEGTPYNSPLHF. The CDR3 DNA is TGTGCCATCAGTGAGGGGACACCCTATAATTCACCCCTCCACTTT.

The chain employs TRBV5-6 and TRBJ1-6; tentatively, D is TRBD1 (6 bases). Trimming shortened V by 3 bases and J by 5 bases, and 15 bases separated the two germline ends. Germline V gene sequence: CDR1 SGHDT, CDR2 YYEEEE. This CDR3 is 16 amino acids long. The DNA of the CDR3 is TGTGCCAGCAGCTCCTGGGGGGCGCCGGATAATTCACCCCTCCACTTT. Protein product: CASSSWGAPDNSPLHF.

The chain recombines TRBV15 with TRBJ1-2; D gene uncertain. The CDR3 covers 16 residues. V gave up 0 bases and J gave up 8 bases, with 19 bases separating them. Per the germline V gene, CDR1 is LNHNV and CDR2 is YYDKDF (reference sequence). The CDR3 here is CATSRDRVSPSDGYTF. The DNA of the CDR3 is TGTGCCACCAGCAGAGATCGGGTCAGCCCCTCGGACGGCTACACCTTC. The full variable domain, in which reference TRBV15 and TRBJ1-2 provide the parts outside the CDR3, is DAMVIQNPRYQVTQFGKPVTLSCSQTLNHNVMYWYQQKSSQAPKLLFHYYDKDFNNEADTPDNFQSRRPNTSFCFLDIRSPGLGDTAMYLCATSRDRVSPSDGYTFGSGTRLTVV.

The V call is TRBV7-2, the J call TRBJ2-7; D possibly corresponds to TRBD2 (6 bases). The CDR3 runs to 16 residues. Trimming stripped 5 bases from V and 3 bases from J, with 20 bases between. Germline-derived CDR1 and CDR2 are SGHTA and FQGNSA. The CDR3 bases are TGTGCCAGCAGCCTACGTGGAGGGAGTGATAGCTACGAGCAGTACTTC. The encoded protein is CASSLRGGSDSYEQYF.

V and J are TRBV5-4 and TRBJ2-2; 8 bases match TRBD1. The V gene's germline CDR1 is SGHNT and CDR2 YYREEE (reference sequence). After removal of 0 bases from V and 10 bases from J, the junction contained 8 bases not matched to a gene. This CDR3 has 15 residues. CDR3 nucleotide sequence: TGTGCCAGCAGCTTGGCCGGGACAGGCCCCCAGGAGCTGTTTTTT. Amino acids: CASSLAGTGPQELFF.

This chain links TRBV15 with TRBJ2-1, with a possible D match to TRBD2 (5 bases). The CDR3 extends over 17 amino acids. The germline gives CDR1 LNHNV, CDR2 YYDKDF (reference sequence). V lost 0 bases, J lost 0 bases, and 12 bases lay in between. This chain's CDR3 is CATSRDGGLFSYNEQFF. The CDR3 DNA sequence: TGTGCCACCAGCAGAGATGGAGGACTTTTCTCCTACAATGAGCAGTTCTTC. Together with reference TRBV15 and TRBJ2-1, the CDR3 gives the full variable domain: DAMVIQNPRYQVTQFGKPVTLSCSQTLNHNVMYWYQQKSSQAPKLLFHYYDKDFNNEADTPDNFQSRRPNTSFCFLDIRSPGLGDTAMYLCATSRDGGLFSYNEQFFGPGTRLTVL.

The CDR3 bases are TGTGCCAGCAGCTTGGGTGGGACTCCAAGCTCCTACGAGCAGTACTTC. This translates into CASSLGGTPSSYEQYF. The V call is TRBV5-4, the J call TRBJ2-7, with a possible D match to TRBD2 (6 bases). Per the germline V gene, CDR1 is SGHNT and CDR2 is YYREEE (reference sequence). The CDR3 is made up of 16 amino acids. The V end lost 0 bases, the J end lost 0 bases, and 13 bases lay between the germline ends.

This sequence joins TRBV18 and TRBJ1-4; possible D gene TRBD1, 5 bases. The CDR3 spans 18 residues. V lost 3 bases to trimming and J lost 7 bases, with 24 bases between them. Germline V CDR1 and CDR2: KGHSH, LQKENI. The CDR3 sequence: CASSPERKPGHGTEKLFF. The CDR3 region has the DNA TGTGCCAGCTCACCTGAAAGGAAGCCAGGCCACGGGACTGAAAAACTGTTTTTT.

V usage is TRBV18 and J usage is TRBJ2-3, with D possibly TRBD1 on 6 matching bases. Trimming shortened V by 2 bases and J by 4 bases, and 10 bases separated the two germline ends. This CDR3 comprises 14 residues. Germline V CDR1 and CDR2: KGHSH, LQKENI. CDR3 DNA sequence: TGTGCCAGCTCACCATATACAGGGCCAGATACGCAGTATTTT. Its protein product is CASSPYTGPDTQYF.

This clone has only one observation. The chain recombines TRBV30 with TRBJ1-4; no reliable D call. The CDR3 has 18 amino acids. With 2 bases removed from V and 0 bases from J, the gap between germline ends came to 19 bases. Germline V gene sequence: CDR1 GTSNPN, CDR2 SVGIG (reference sequence). CDR3 sequence reads: CAWSRTGLDLPTNEKLFF. The CDR3 bases are TGTGCCTGGAGTCGGACTGGACTCGACCTGCCAACTAATGAAAAACTGTTTTTT.

This sequence joins TRBV10-3 and TRBJ1-1; D may be TRBD1 (5 bases). Between the trimmed V and J ends, which lost 7 bases and 5 bases, there was a span of 11 bases. The CDR3 sequence is 12 residues long. CDR1 is ENHRY and CDR2 is SYGVKD in the germline V gene. The CDR3 nucleotides are TGTGCCATCACCGACAGCGGTACTGAAGCTTTCTTT. Protein: CAITDSGTEAFF.